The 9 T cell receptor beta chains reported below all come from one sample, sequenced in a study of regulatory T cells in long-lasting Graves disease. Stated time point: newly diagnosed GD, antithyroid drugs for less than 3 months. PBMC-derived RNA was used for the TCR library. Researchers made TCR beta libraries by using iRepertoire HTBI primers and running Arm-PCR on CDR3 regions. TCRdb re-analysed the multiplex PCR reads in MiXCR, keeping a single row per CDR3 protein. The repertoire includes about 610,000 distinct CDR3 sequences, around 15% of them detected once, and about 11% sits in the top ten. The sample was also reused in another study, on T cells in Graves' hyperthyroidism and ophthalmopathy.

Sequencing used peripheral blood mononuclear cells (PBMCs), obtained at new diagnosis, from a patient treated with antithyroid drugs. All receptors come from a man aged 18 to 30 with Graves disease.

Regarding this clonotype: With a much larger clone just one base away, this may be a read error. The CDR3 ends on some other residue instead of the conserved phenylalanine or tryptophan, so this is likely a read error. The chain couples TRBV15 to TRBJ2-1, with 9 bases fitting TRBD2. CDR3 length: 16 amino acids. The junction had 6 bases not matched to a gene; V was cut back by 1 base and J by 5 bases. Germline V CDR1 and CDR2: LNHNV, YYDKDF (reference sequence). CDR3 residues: CATSRGREGRNNEQFL. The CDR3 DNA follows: TGTGCCACCAGCAGAGGGCGGGAGGGCCGGAACAATGAGCAGTTCCTC.

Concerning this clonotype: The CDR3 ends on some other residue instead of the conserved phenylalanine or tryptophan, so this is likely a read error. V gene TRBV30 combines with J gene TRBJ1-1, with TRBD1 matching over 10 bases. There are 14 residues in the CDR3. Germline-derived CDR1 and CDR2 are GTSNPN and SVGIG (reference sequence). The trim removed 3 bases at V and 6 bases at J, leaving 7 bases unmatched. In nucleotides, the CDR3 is TGTGCCTGGAGGACAGGGGGCCGGGGGGCTGAAGCTTTCCTT. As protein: CAWRTGGRGAEAFL.

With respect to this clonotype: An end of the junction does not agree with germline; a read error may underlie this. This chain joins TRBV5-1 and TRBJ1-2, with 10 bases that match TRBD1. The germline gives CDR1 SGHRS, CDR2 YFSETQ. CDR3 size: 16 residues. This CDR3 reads CASSPETGGFNYRYTF. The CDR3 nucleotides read TGCGCCAGCAGCCCGGAGACAGGGGGCTTCAACTATCGCTACACCTTC.

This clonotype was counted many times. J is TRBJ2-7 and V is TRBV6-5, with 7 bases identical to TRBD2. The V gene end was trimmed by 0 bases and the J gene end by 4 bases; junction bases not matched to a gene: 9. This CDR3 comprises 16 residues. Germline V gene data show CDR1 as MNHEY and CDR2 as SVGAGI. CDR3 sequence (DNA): TGTGCCAGCAGTTACTCGTCTGGCGGGAGTGCGTACGAGCAGTACTTC. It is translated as CASSYSSGGSAYEQYF.

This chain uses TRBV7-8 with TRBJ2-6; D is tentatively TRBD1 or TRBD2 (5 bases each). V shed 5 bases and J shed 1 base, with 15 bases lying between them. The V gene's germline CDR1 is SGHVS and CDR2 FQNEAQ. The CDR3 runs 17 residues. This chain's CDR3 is CASSPSGGGSGANVLTF. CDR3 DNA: TGTGCCAGCAGCCCCTCGGGTGGGGGATCTGGGGCCAACGTCCTGACTTTC. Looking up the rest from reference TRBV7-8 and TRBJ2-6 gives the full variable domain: GAGVSQSPRYKVAKRGQDVALRCDPISGHVSLFWYQQALGQGPEFLTYFQNEAQLDKSGLPSDRFFAERPEGSVSTLKIQRTQQEDSAVYLCASSPSGGGSGANVLTFGAGSRLTVL.

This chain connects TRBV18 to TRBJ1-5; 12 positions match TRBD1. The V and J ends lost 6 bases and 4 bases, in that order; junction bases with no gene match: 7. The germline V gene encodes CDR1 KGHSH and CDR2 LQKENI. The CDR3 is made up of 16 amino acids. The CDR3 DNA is TGTGCCAGCTCGCTCGGGACAGGGGGCAGTAATCAGCCCCAGCATTTT. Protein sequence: CASSLGTGGSNQPQHF.

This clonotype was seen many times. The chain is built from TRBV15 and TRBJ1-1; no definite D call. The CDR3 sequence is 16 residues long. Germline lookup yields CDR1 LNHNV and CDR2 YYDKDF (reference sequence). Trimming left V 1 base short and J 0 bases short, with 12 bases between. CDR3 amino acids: CATSRGKAELNTEAFF. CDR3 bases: TGTGCCACCAGCAGAGGAAAGGCGGAATTGAACACTGAAGCTTTCTTT.

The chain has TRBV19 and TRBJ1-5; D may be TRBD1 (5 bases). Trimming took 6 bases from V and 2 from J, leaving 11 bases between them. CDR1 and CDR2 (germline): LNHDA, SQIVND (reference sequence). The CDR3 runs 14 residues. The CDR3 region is CASREGLGNQPQHF. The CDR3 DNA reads TGTGCCAGTAGAGAGGGGTTGGGCAATCAGCCCCAGCATTTT.

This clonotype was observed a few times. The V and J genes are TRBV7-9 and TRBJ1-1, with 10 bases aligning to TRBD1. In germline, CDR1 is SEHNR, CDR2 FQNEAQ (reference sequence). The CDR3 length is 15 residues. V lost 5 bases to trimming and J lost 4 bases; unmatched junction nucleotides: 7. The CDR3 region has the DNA TGTGCCAGCAGCGTCGGGACAGGGGTGAGCACTGAAGCTTTCTTT. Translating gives CASSVGTGVSTEAFF. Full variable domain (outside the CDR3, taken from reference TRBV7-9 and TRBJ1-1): DTGVSQNPRHKITKRGQNVTFRCDPISEHNRLYWYRQTLGQGPEFLTYFQNEAQLEKSRLLSDRFSAERPKGSFSTLEIQRTEQGDSAMYLCASSVGTGVSTEAFFGQGTRLTVV.